The next 31 T cell receptor beta chains were all read from a single sample in a study of cytomegalovirus exposure and HLA in healthy donors. The PCR used 60 Vbeta and 13 Jbeta primers. Clones were sequenced by immunoSEQ multiplex PCR, and TCRdb holds only the in-frame ones, with some missing. The sample gives tens of thousands of clones, roughly 67% of which show up once; about 7.4% is in the top ten. The source material was PBMCs. These receptors were collected from a man aged 35-49 years in good health and CMV-seropositive.

The chain joins TRBV28 to TRBJ2-7, with 7 nucleotides matching TRBD1. The junction had 5 bases not matched to a gene; V was cut back by 6 bases and J by 3 bases. Germline assignment: CDR1 MDHEN and CDR2 SYDVKM. This CDR3 region has 13 residues. CDR3 residues: CASSPGQSYEQYF. CDR3 nucleotides: TGTGCCAGCAGCCCGGGACAGAGCTACGAGCAGTACTTC.

This clone has just a few counts. V usage is TRBV5-1 and J usage is TRBJ1-4; tentatively, D is TRBD1 (5 bases). The CDR3 spans 16 residues. Germline V gene sequence: CDR1 SGHRS, CDR2 YFSETQ. Deletions cut 7 bases from V and 10 bases from J, with 26 bases between. CDR3 in amino acids: CASQAPRGDGRGKLFF. The CDR3 nucleotides read TGCGCCAGCCAAGCCCCAAGGGGTGATGGTCGTGGAAAACTGTTTTTT.

This chain connects TRBV6-5 to TRBJ1-2; D is uncertain. This CDR3 comprises 15 residues. Per germline, CDR1 MNHEY and CDR2 SVGAGI. V lost 5 bases, J lost 3 bases, and 16 bases lay in between. The DNA for the CDR3 is TGTGCCAGCAGTCCCCGGAGGCAGCGGGACTATGGCTACACCTTC. Its protein product is CASSPRRQRDYGYTF.

J is TRBJ1-2 and V is TRBV4-3; 8 bases line up with TRBD1. Unmatched junction bases numbered 10, after V lost 0 bases and J lost 4 bases. The CDR3 covers 17 residues. Looked up from germline, CDR1 is LGHNA and CDR2 is YSLEER. The CDR3 reads CASSQDLMRQGTYGYTF. The CDR3 DNA is TGCGCCAGCAGCCAAGATCTTATGAGACAGGGGACCTATGGCTACACCTTC.

The CDR3 DNA sequence: TGTGCCAGCAGTTCCCCGGGTAGCGGCTACGAGCAGTACTTC. Residues: CASSSPGSGYEQYF. The chain is built from TRBV27 and TRBJ2-7; the D gene is possibly TRBD2 (6 bases). The CDR3 totals 14 residues. The germline V gene encodes CDR1 MNHEY and CDR2 SMNVEV (reference sequence). The V end lost 4 bases, the J end lost 3 bases, and 13 bases lay between the germline ends.

The V gene is TRBV29-1, the J gene TRBJ1-4, with D possibly matching TRBD1 (6 bases). Germline V gene sequence: CDR1 SQVTM, CDR2 ANQGSEA. Trimming took 4 bases from V and 5 from J, leaving 11 bases between them. The CDR3 is 13 amino acids. The CDR3 here is CSVVQGENEKLFF. The CDR3 coding sequence is TGCAGCGTTGTACAGGGAGAAAATGAAAAACTGTTTTTT.

The J gene is TRBJ1-1, the V gene TRBV5-1, with 9 bases fitting TRBD1. V gave up 7 bases and J gave up 11 bases; unmatched junction bases: 12. Germline loops: CDR1 SGHRS, CDR2 YFSETQ. This CDR3 spans 13 amino acids. CDR3 protein: CASRGDRASSAFF. Here the CDR3 DNA reads TGCGCCAGCCGAGGGGACAGGGCTTCATCGGCTTTCTTT.

Only one count was recorded for this clone. The rearrangement uses TRBV7-8 and TRBJ2-5; tentative D call: TRBD2 (5 bases). Germline values: CDR1 SGHVS, CDR2 FQNEAQ. V was shortened by 1 base and J by 5 bases, with 17 bases between the two germline ends. The CDR3 contains 16 residues. The CDR3 DNA reads as TGTGCCAGCAGCTTAGAGAACATGCGCCCGGGGGAGACCCAGTACTTC. Its protein product is CASSLENMRPGETQYF. Complete variable domain (other parts from reference TRBV7-8 and TRBJ2-5): GAGVSQSPRYKVAKRGQDVALRCDPISGHVSLFWYQQALGQGPEFLTYFQNEAQLDKSGLPSDRFFAERPEGSVSTLKIQRTQQEDSAVYLCASSLENMRPGETQYFGPGTRLLVL.

This rearrangement joins TRBV18 to TRBJ1-3; TRBD1 is a possible D gene (6 bases). CDR1 and CDR2 from the germline V gene are KGHSH and LQKENI. V was cut by 6 bases and J by 4 bases, with 16 bases left in between. This CDR3 has 15 amino acids. DNA of the CDR3: TGTGCCAGCTCGAACAGGGTCGGAGGCGGAAACACCATATATTTT. It is translated as CASSNRVGGGNTIYF. Together with reference TRBV18 and TRBJ1-3, the CDR3 gives the full variable domain: NAGVMQNPRHLVRRRGQEARLRCSPMKGHSHVYWYRQLPEEGLKFMVYLQKENIIDESGMPKERFSAEFPKEGPSILRIQQVVRGDSAAYFCASSNRVGGGNTIYFGEGSWLTVV.

The chain carries TRBV6-1 and TRBJ1-5; 10 positions match TRBD1. J lost 6 bases, V lost 4 bases, and 9 bases had no gene match. Germline CDR1 reads MNHNS; CDR2 reads SASEGT. This CDR3 is built from 16 residues. CDR3 residues: CASSVVGTGATQPQHF. The DNA of the CDR3 is TGTGCCAGCAGTGTCGTGGGGACAGGGGCTACTCAGCCCCAGCATTTT.

This clone showed up just a few times. The V call is TRBV27, the J call TRBJ2-5, with TRBD1 identical over 9 bases. The last part of the DNA fits TRBJ2-7 better; the J call may be wrong. The CDR3 extends over 16 amino acids. Germline-derived CDR1 and CDR2 are MNHEY and SMNVEV (reference sequence). The CDR3 spells CASSSAGTGKSYEQYF. CDR3 DNA: TGTGCCAGCAGTTCCGCCGGGACAGGGAAGTCGTACGAGCAGTACTTC.

The chain recombines TRBV5-6 with TRBJ2-3, with 8 bases fitting TRBD2. V shed 0 bases and J 0 bases; nucleotides not matched to a gene: 0. Germline V gene sequence: CDR1 SGHDT, CDR2 YYEEEE. There are 15 residues in the CDR3. This CDR3 is CASSLGLASTDTQYF. CDR3 nucleotide sequence: TGTGCCAGCAGCTTGGGACTAGCGAGCACAGATACGCAGTATTTT. The full variable domain, completed using reference TRBV5-6 and TRBJ2-3, is DAGVTQSPTHLIKTRGQQVTLRCSPKSGHDTVSWYQQALGQGPQFIFQYYEEEERQRGNFPDRFSGHQFPNYSSELNVNALLLGDSALYLCASSLGLASTDTQYFGPGTRLTVL.

The rearrangement uses TRBV2 and TRBJ1-2; no reliable D call. Trimming removed 1 base at V and 6 bases at J, with 6 bases between. This CDR3 comprises 12 residues. Germline values: CDR1 SNHLY, CDR2 FYNNEI. CDR3 bases: TGTGCCAGCAGTGAAGGACTGAATGGCTACACCTTC. Its protein is CASSEGLNGYTF.

This chain uses TRBV29-1 with TRBJ1-5; no firm D call. The V end lost 4 bases, the J end lost 4 bases, and 8 bases lay between the germline ends. This CDR3 has 12 residues. Germline V CDR1 and CDR2: SQVTM, ANQGSEA. CDR3 DNA: TGCAGCGTTGGCCAGCGAAATCAGCCCCAGCATTTT. Its translation is CSVGQRNQPQHF.

For the CDR3, the DNA is TGTGCCAGCAGTACAAGCGGGAATAATGAGCAGTTCTTC. Amino acid sequence: CASSTSGNNEQFF. The chain couples TRBV27 to TRBJ2-1; 7 nucleotides align to TRBD2. Germline assignment: CDR1 MNHEY and CDR2 SMNVEV (reference sequence). V trimming: 5 bases; J trimming: 7 bases; junction bases outside the gene matches: 5. This CDR3 comprises 13 residues.

The J gene is TRBJ2-7, the V gene TRBV28, with TRBD2 matching over 13 bases. J was trimmed by 1 base and V by 2 bases; bases with no gene match: 2. Germline CDR1 MDHEN, CDR2 SYDVKM. CDR3 size: 16 residues. Written as DNA, the CDR3 is TGTGCCAGCAGTTTAGGGACTAGCGGGGCTTCCTACGAGCAGTACTTC. Its protein is CASSLGTSGASYEQYF.

This rearrangement joins TRBV19 to TRBJ1-2; the D is unclear. Looked up from germline, CDR1 is LNHDA and CDR2 is SQIVND (reference sequence). V was clipped by 2 bases and J by 6 bases, with 13 bases between them. The CDR3 extends over 14 amino acids. CDR3 nucleotide sequence: TGTGCCAGTAGTATACCGACGGAGGTCCATGGCTACACCTTC. Its protein product is CASSIPTEVHGYTF.

This clone was recorded only once. The chain couples TRBV14 to TRBJ2-6; D not resolved. Trimming stripped 6 bases from V and 4 bases from J, with 7 bases between. This CDR3 has 13 amino acids. The V gene's germline CDR1 is SGHDN and CDR2 FVKESK. CDR3 region: CASRPTGANVLTF. The CDR3 DNA follows: TGTGCCAGCAGGCCTACGGGGGCCAACGTCCTGACTTTC.

The gene calls are TRBV15 and TRBJ2-1; no definite D call. In germline, CDR1 is LNHNV, CDR2 YYDKDF (reference sequence). This CDR3 is built from 14 residues. Trimming removed 5 bases at V and 2 bases at J, with 10 bases between. Here the CDR3 DNA reads TGTGCCACCAGCCTACCGCCTCCCTACAATGAGCAGTTCTTC. Protein product: CATSLPPPYNEQFF.

This chain connects TRBV29-1 to TRBJ2-3, with D possibly TRBD2 on 5 matching bases. Deletions cut 7 bases from V and 2 bases from J, with 10 bases between. The CDR3 has 12 amino acids. Germline V gene sequence: CDR1 SQVTM, CDR2 ANQGSEA. The CDR3 nucleotides are TGCAGCGCCGCGAGGGACACAGATACGCAGTATTTT. Amino acid sequence: CSAARDTDTQYF.

The chain combines TRBV2 with TRBJ1-5; 7 nucleotides agree with TRBD1. V gave up 2 bases and J gave up 6 bases; unmatched junction bases: 7. The CDR3 spans 15 residues. The germline gives CDR1 SNHLY, CDR2 FYNNEI. The CDR3 bases are TGTGCCAGCAGTGAACTGGAAAGGGGGCTTCAGCCCCAGCATTTT. Translated: CASSELERGLQPQHF.

This sequence joins TRBV5-1 and TRBJ2-1; 9 bases map to TRBD2. Germline lookup yields CDR1 SGHRS and CDR2 YFSETQ. CDR3 length: 15 residues. V was pared by 1 base and J by 5 bases, with 4 bases of the junction left unmatched. The DNA for the CDR3 is TGCGCCAGCAGCTTGCTGGCTAGCGGGGACAATGAGCAGTTCTTC. Its translation: CASSLLASGDNEQFF.

This clone was seen a few times. This chain joins TRBV9 and TRBJ2-7; TRBD1 might be the D (6 bases). Germline CDR1 is SGDLS and CDR2 is YYNGEE. CDR3 size: 14 residues. Trimming cost V 0 bases and J 3 bases, with 10 bases left between them. The CDR3 DNA follows: TGTGCCAGCAGCGTAGCAGGGGCAAACTACGAGCAGTACTTC. Protein product: CASSVAGANYEQYF.

This clone occurred a few times. V usage is TRBV10-3 and J usage is TRBJ1-6, with D maybe TRBD1 (6 bases). Trimming pared 10 bases from V and 0 bases from J, leaving 13 bases between. The CDR3 is 15 residues long. Germline V gene sequence: CDR1 ENHRY, CDR2 SYGVKD. CDR3 in amino acids: CATVPGDSYNSPLHF. The CDR3 DNA reads as TGTGCCACGGTCCCAGGGGACTCCTATAATTCACCCCTCCACTTT.

The V gene is TRBV27, the J gene TRBJ1-2; D is possibly TRBD1 (6 bases). V lost 0 bases and J 7 bases, leaving 12 bases between the germline ends. The CDR3 is 14 amino acids. From germline, CDR1 is MNHEY and CDR2 SMNVEV (reference sequence). Here the CDR3 DNA reads TGTGCCAGCAGTTTATCATGGGGAGGGGGTGGCTACACCTTC. Its translation: CASSLSWGGGGYTF.

This clone was seen a few times. The chain has TRBV18 and TRBJ1-3; D uncertain. Germline-derived CDR1 and CDR2 are KGHSH and LQKENI. Trimming removed 3 bases from V and 8 bases from J, with 8 bases in between. The CDR3 length is 12 residues. DNA for the CDR3: TGTGCCAGCTCACCTTCTAGGTACACCATATATTTT. Residues: CASSPSRYTIYF.

In this sample, this clone turned up a few times. The chain has TRBV6-1 and TRBJ1-2; TRBD1 matches 8 bases. Germline CDR1 reads MNHNS; CDR2 reads SASEGT. Trimming at V came to 7 bases and at J to 4 bases, leaving 8 bases not matched to a gene. CDR3 size: 14 residues. The DNA of the CDR3 is TGTGCCAGCAAGGACAGGGCTTTTCTCTATGGCTACACCTTC. It encodes CASKDRAFLYGYTF.

The genes are TRBV5-1 and TRBJ2-2, with D perhaps matching TRBD2 (6 bases). CDR3 length: 16 amino acids. Germline values: CDR1 SGHRS, CDR2 YFSETQ. Trimming took off 0 bases at V and 2 bases at J, with 11 bases between the two ends. DNA for the CDR3: TGCGCCAGCAGCTTGGGTCCAGCGGGCAACACCGGGGAGCTGTTTTTT. Its protein product is CASSLGPAGNTGELFF.

This clone was picked up one time. CDR3 sequence reads: CASSYSINAGLETQYF. CDR3 nucleotide sequence: TGTGCCAGCAGTTACTCGATTAACGCGGGATTGGAGACCCAGTACTTC. V and J are TRBV6-5 and TRBJ2-5; tentative D call: TRBD2 (6 bases). The CDR3 has 16 amino acids. The V and J ends lost 0 bases and 5 bases respectively, with 16 bases between them. Germline V CDR1 and CDR2: MNHEY, SVGAGI.

The chain carries TRBV6-1 and TRBJ1-4; TRBD1 might be the D (6 bases). The germline V gene encodes CDR1 MNHNS and CDR2 SASEGT. Trimming removed 4 bases from V and 8 bases from J, with 17 bases in between. The CDR3 has 15 residues. CDR3 region: CASSATGERGEKLFF. The CDR3, as DNA: TGTGCCAGCAGTGCTACAGGAGAGAGGGGGGAAAAACTGTTTTTT.

This chain connects TRBV7-9 to TRBJ2-5; TRBD1 is a possible D gene (7 bases). Per the germline V gene, CDR1 is SEHNR and CDR2 is FQNEAQ (reference sequence). Trimming cost V 4 bases and J 2 bases, with 11 bases left between them. This CDR3 spans 14 amino acids. The CDR3 loop reads CASSSPGGQETQYF. In nucleotides, the CDR3 is TGTGCCAGCAGCTCACCAGGGGGGCAAGAGACCCAGTACTTC.